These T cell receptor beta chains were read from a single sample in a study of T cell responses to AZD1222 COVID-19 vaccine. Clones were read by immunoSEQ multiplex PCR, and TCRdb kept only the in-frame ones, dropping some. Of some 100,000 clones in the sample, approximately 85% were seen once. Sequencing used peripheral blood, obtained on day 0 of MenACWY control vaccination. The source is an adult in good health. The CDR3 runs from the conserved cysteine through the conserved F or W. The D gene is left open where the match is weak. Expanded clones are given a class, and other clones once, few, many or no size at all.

cdr3_nt: TGTGCCAGCAGCTTGACAGGACAGAACACCATATATTTT
cdr3_aa: CASSLTGQNTIYF
clone_size: .
j_call: TRBJ1-3
v_call: TRBV11-2
d_call: .

cdr3_nt: TGTGCCAGCAGCTTGGAAGCAGGTGCCTCCTACGAGCAGTACTTC
cdr3_aa: CASSLEAGASYEQYF
clone_size: once
j_call: TRBJ2-7
v_call: TRBV11-2
d_call: .

cdr3_nt: TGTGCCATCAGGGACCTCGGGGCCAACACTGAAGCTTTCTTT
cdr3_aa: CAIRDLGANTEAFF
clone_size: .
j_call: TRBJ1-1
v_call: TRBV10-3
d_call: .

cdr3_nt: TGTGCCAGCAGCTTAGCGGCTCCCTCCTACAATGAGCAGTTCTTC
cdr3_aa: CASSLAAPSYNEQFF
clone_size: once
j_call: TRBJ2-1
v_call: TRBV11-1
d_call: .

cdr3_nt: TGTGCCAGCTCACCACCTAGCGGGGGGGCCTCCGAGCAGTACTTC
cdr3_aa: CASSPPSGGASEQYF
clone_size: .
j_call: TRBJ2-7
v_call: TRBV18
d_call: TRBD2

cdr3_nt: TGTGCCAGCAGCGTTGGGACGGGAGTAACCTACGAGCAGTACTTC
cdr3_aa: CASSVGTGVTYEQYF
clone_size: once
j_call: TRBJ2-7
v_call: TRBV9
d_call: .

cdr3_nt: TGCAGCGTTCGACTAGCGGGGATCTCCTACGAGCAGTACTTC
cdr3_aa: CSVRLAGISYEQYF
clone_size: .
j_call: TRBJ2-7
v_call: TRBV29-1
d_call: TRBD2

cdr3_nt: TGTGCCACCTCCATTTCGGGCTTCTCCTACAATGAGCAGTTCTTC
cdr3_aa: CATSISGFSYNEQFF
clone_size: .
j_call: TRBJ2-1
v_call: TRBV24-1
d_call: .

cdr3_nt: TGTGCCAGCAGTCCAAAACTCCATGCGGCCACCGGGGAGCTGTTTTTT
cdr3_aa: CASSPKLHAATGELFF
clone_size: .
j_call: TRBJ2-2
v_call: TRBV27
d_call: .

cdr3_nt: TGTGCCTGGACTGGGACAGGAGCTTACAATGAGCAGTTCTTC
cdr3_aa: CAWTGTGAYNEQFF
clone_size: .
j_call: TRBJ2-1
v_call: TRBV30
d_call: TRBD1

cdr3_nt: TGTGCCAGCAGTTACTTATTCCCGGGACTTCACAACTACGAGCAGTACTTC
cdr3_aa: CASSYLFPGLHNYEQYF
clone_size: .
j_call: TRBJ2-7
v_call: TRBV6-2/TRBV6-3
d_call: .

cdr3_nt: TGTGCCAGCAGCCAAGTAATCGGCGGCGAGCAGTACTTC
cdr3_aa: CASSQVIGGEQYF
clone_size: .
j_call: TRBJ2-7
v_call: TRBV14
d_call: .

cdr3_nt: TGCGCCAGCAGCCAAGAGATGGGGGATGTTTGGTCCGGGGAGCTGTTTTTT
cdr3_aa: CASSQEMGDVWSGELFF
clone_size: .
j_call: TRBJ2-2
v_call: TRBV4-3
d_call: .

cdr3_nt: TGTGCCAGCAGCTCGCCTCACGGGTCTCTGAGGGGAGATACGCAGTATTTT
cdr3_aa: CASSSPHGSLRGDTQYF
clone_size: .
j_call: TRBJ2-3
v_call: TRBV7-9
d_call: .

cdr3_nt: TGCGCCAGCAGCTGGGACAGGCCCACCTACGAGCAGTACTTC
cdr3_aa: CASSWDRPTYEQYF
clone_size: once
j_call: TRBJ2-7
v_call: TRBV5-1
d_call: TRBD1

cdr3_nt: TGTGCCAGCAGCGTGACGGGCGCCATGAACACTGAAGCTTTCTTT
cdr3_aa: CASSVTGAMNTEAFF
clone_size: .
j_call: TRBJ1-1
v_call: TRBV9
d_call: .

cdr3_nt: TGTGCCAGCTCACCAGCGGCGTCCTACGAGCAGTACTTC
cdr3_aa: CASSPAASYEQYF
clone_size: .
j_call: TRBJ2-7
v_call: TRBV18
d_call: .

cdr3_nt: TGTGCCAGCAGCTTAGGACAGGGTATCACTGAAGCTTTCTTT
cdr3_aa: CASSLGQGITEAFF
clone_size: .
j_call: TRBJ1-1
v_call: TRBV7-6
d_call: TRBD1

cdr3_nt: TGTGCCAGCAGCCGGGTCGGTGAAGCTTTCTTT
cdr3_aa: CASSRVGEAFF
clone_size: .
j_call: TRBJ1-1
v_call: TRBV6-2/TRBV6-3
d_call: .

cdr3_nt: TGTGCCAGCAGTGAAGCCGGGGCGGGGAGCTCCTACGAGCAGTACTTC
cdr3_aa: CASSEAGAGSSYEQYF
clone_size: .
j_call: TRBJ2-7
v_call: TRBV2
d_call: .

cdr3_nt: TGTGCCACCAGTGCAGGACTAGCGGGAGCCCTAGCCAAAAACATTCAGTACTTC
cdr3_aa: CATSAGLAGALAKNIQYF
clone_size: .
j_call: TRBJ2-4
v_call: TRBV24-1
d_call: TRBD2

cdr3_nt: TGCAGTGCGCGGGACCTTATTGGCTACACCTTC
cdr3_aa: CSARDLIGYTF
clone_size: .
j_call: TRBJ1-2
v_call: TRBV20-1
d_call: .

cdr3_nt: TGTGCCAGCGCTAGCGGGGGGGCAACCGGGGAGCTGTTTTTT
cdr3_aa: CASASGGATGELFF
clone_size: .
j_call: TRBJ2-2
v_call: TRBV28
d_call: TRBD2

cdr3_nt: TGTGCCAGCAGCGCTGCGGCGGGCGGGGGAAGGACCGGGGAGCTGTTTTTT
cdr3_aa: CASSAAAGGGRTGELFF
clone_size: .
j_call: TRBJ2-2
v_call: TRBV5-4
d_call: TRBD2

cdr3_nt: TGTGCCAGCAGCCAGTCACTAGCGGGAGGGTACAATGAGCAGTTCTTC
cdr3_aa: CASSQSLAGGYNEQFF
clone_size: .
j_call: TRBJ2-1
v_call: TRBV4-2
d_call: TRBD2

cdr3_nt: TGTGCCAGCAGCCGATCATTAGCGTCCTACGAGCAGTACTTC
cdr3_aa: CASSRSLASYEQYF
clone_size: .
j_call: TRBJ2-7
v_call: TRBV14
d_call: .

cdr3_nt: TGTGCCAGCAGGGTTAGCGATGAGCAGTTCTTC
cdr3_aa: CASRVSDEQFF
clone_size: .
j_call: TRBJ2-1
v_call: TRBV12-3/TRBV12-4
d_call: .

cdr3_nt: TGCGCCAGCAGCACATACCGGGACAGGGTGCGCTACACCTTC
cdr3_aa: CASSTYRDRVRYTF
clone_size: .
j_call: TRBJ1-2
v_call: TRBV5-1
d_call: TRBD1

cdr3_nt: TGTGCCAGCAGCTTCTTAGACAGGGAGGTCACAGATACGCAGTATTTT
cdr3_aa: CASSFLDREVTDTQYF
clone_size: once
j_call: TRBJ2-3
v_call: TRBV13
d_call: .

cdr3_nt: TGCGCCAGCAGCCCTAGCGGGTCCTCCTACAATGAGCAGTTCTTC
cdr3_aa: CASSPSGSSYNEQFF
clone_size: .
j_call: TRBJ2-1
v_call: TRBV5-1
d_call: TRBD2

cdr3_nt: TGTGCCAGCAGCTCCCGGGACAGGGCTTCTAATGAAAAACTGTTTTTT
cdr3_aa: CASSSRDRASNEKLFF
clone_size: .
j_call: TRBJ1-4
v_call: TRBV7-9
d_call: TRBD1

cdr3_nt: TGCGCCAGCAGCTTGGCCGGGGGGGCCGCTGGCACCGGGGAGCTGTTTTTT
cdr3_aa: CASSLAGGAAGTGELFF
clone_size: .
j_call: TRBJ2-2
v_call: TRBV5-1
d_call: TRBD2

cdr3_nt: TGTGCCAGCAGCCCCTTTGGCCCTTCCTACGAGCAGTACTTC
cdr3_aa: CASSPFGPSYEQYF
clone_size: .
j_call: TRBJ2-7
v_call: TRBV13
d_call: .

cdr3_nt: TGTGCCAGCAGCGGTTCAACAGGGATACCAATGAACACTGAAGCTTTCTTT
cdr3_aa: CASSGSTGIPMNTEAFF
clone_size: once
j_call: TRBJ1-1
v_call: TRBV9
d_call: .

cdr3_nt: TGCAGCGTTGGGGCAGGAGATGGTCCCCAGCATTTT
cdr3_aa: CSVGAGDGPQHF
clone_size: .
j_call: TRBJ1-5
v_call: TRBV29-1
d_call: .

cdr3_nt: TGTGCCAGTAGTATCTCCGCGAACACCGGGGAGCTGTTTTTT
cdr3_aa: CASSISANTGELFF
clone_size: .
j_call: TRBJ2-2
v_call: TRBV19
d_call: .

cdr3_nt: TGTGCCAGCAGTCTAGGGGGCAGGGGATACGAGCAGTACTTC
cdr3_aa: CASSLGGRGYEQYF
clone_size: .
j_call: TRBJ2-7
v_call: TRBV27
d_call: TRBD1

cdr3_nt: TGTGCCAGTAGTATTAGAAGGGGAGAGGAAAAACTGTTTTTT
cdr3_aa: CASSIRRGEEKLFF
clone_size: .
j_call: TRBJ1-4
v_call: TRBV19
d_call: .

cdr3_nt: TGTGCCAGCAGCGGGGAGTCTAGGAGCTCCTATAATTCACCCCTCCACTTT
cdr3_aa: CASSGESRSSYNSPLHF
clone_size: few
j_call: TRBJ1-6
v_call: TRBV3-1/TRBV3-2
d_call: .

cdr3_nt: TGTGCCAGCAGCTTGATTCTAGCGGGACACAATGAGCAGTTCTTC
cdr3_aa: CASSLILAGHNEQFF
clone_size: .
j_call: TRBJ2-1
v_call: TRBV5-5
d_call: TRBD2

cdr3_nt: TGTGCCAGCAGTGAAAGTTGGACAAGCCACAATGAGCAGTTCTTC
cdr3_aa: CASSESWTSHNEQFF
clone_size: .
j_call: TRBJ2-1
v_call: TRBV6-1
d_call: .

cdr3_nt: TGTGCCAGCAGCGTAGTCTCGGGCGGCAGGGGAAATGAGCAGTTCTTC
cdr3_aa: CASSVVSGGRGNEQFF
clone_size: once
j_call: TRBJ2-1
v_call: TRBV9
d_call: .

cdr3_nt: TGTGCCAGCAGCCAAGATCATCACAGGGCCAACTATGGCTACACCTTC
cdr3_aa: CASSQDHHRANYGYTF
clone_size: .
j_call: TRBJ1-2
v_call: TRBV14
d_call: .

cdr3_nt: TGTGCCAGCAGTGACGACAGGGACACTGAAGCTTTCTTT
cdr3_aa: CASSDDRDTEAFF
clone_size: .
j_call: TRBJ1-1
v_call: TRBV2
d_call: TRBD1

cdr3_nt: TGTGCCAGTAGTTTCCTTAGCGGGAGGGCCGATCGCCATGAGCAGTTCTTC
cdr3_aa: CASSFLSGRADRHEQFF
clone_size: .
j_call: TRBJ2-1
v_call: TRBV19
d_call: TRBD2

cdr3_nt: TGTGCCAGCAGTTTCGCTATGAACTACGAGCAGTACTTC
cdr3_aa: CASSFAMNYEQYF
clone_size: .
j_call: TRBJ2-7
v_call: TRBV12-3/TRBV12-4
d_call: .

cdr3_nt: TGTGCCATCAGGGAGACAGGGAATCAGCCCCAGCATTTT
cdr3_aa: CAIRETGNQPQHF
clone_size: .
j_call: TRBJ1-5
v_call: TRBV10-3
d_call: TRBD1

cdr3_nt: TGTGCCAGCCGGTTTCGGGACGGTAACAATCAGCCCCAGCATTTT
cdr3_aa: CASRFRDGNNQPQHF
clone_size: once
j_call: TRBJ1-5
v_call: TRBV2
d_call: .

cdr3_nt: TGCGCCAGCAGTGAGTTCCAGGGGGGGTGGGAGCAGTTCTTC
cdr3_aa: CASSEFQGGWEQFF
clone_size: .
j_call: TRBJ2-1
v_call: TRBV10-2
d_call: .

cdr3_nt: TGTGCCAGCAGTTATAGGCAGGGTCATTCACCCCTCCACTTT
cdr3_aa: CASSYRQGHSPLHF
clone_size: .
j_call: TRBJ1-6
v_call: TRBV6-5
d_call: .

cdr3_nt: TGTGCCACCAGCGTCCGGGGCGCCGGCACCGGGGAGCTGTTTTTT
cdr3_aa: CATSVRGAGTGELFF
clone_size: .
j_call: TRBJ2-2
v_call: TRBV24-1
d_call: .

cdr3_nt: TGTGCCAGTAGTATTAGGGACGGGGGGACTGAAGCTTTCTTT
cdr3_aa: CASSIRDGGTEAFF
clone_size: .
j_call: TRBJ1-1
v_call: TRBV19
d_call: .

cdr3_nt: TGTGCCAGCACCCCAGAGGGGGAATATGAAAAACTGTTTTTT
cdr3_aa: CASTPEGEYEKLFF
clone_size: .
j_call: TRBJ1-4
v_call: TRBV28
d_call: .

cdr3_nt: TGTGCTAGCAGCCAAGGACAGGGGTTTTACGAGACCCAGTACTTC
cdr3_aa: CASSQGQGFYETQYF
clone_size: .
j_call: TRBJ2-5
v_call: TRBV7-7
d_call: TRBD1

cdr3_nt: TGCGCCAGCAGTCAATCTGTGCTGGGCAGGGGGCGACCCGAAGCTTTCTTT
cdr3_aa: CASSQSVLGRGRPEAFF
clone_size: once
j_call: TRBJ1-1
v_call: TRBV23-1
d_call: TRBD1